This record concerns one TCR beta chain sequence. Its antigen remains unidentified. No quality values exist for individual bases; no much larger clone is one base distant. This record comes from a study of CD8 T cells in acute hepatitis C reinfection (dated by TCRdb to the early 2020s). For the study in its entirety: This study examined the TCRbeta repertoire of CD8+ T cells that recognize the HCV NS3-1073 epitope, both during acute infection and after viral clearance. Four spontaneous resolvers contributed paired acute and follow-up samples. Broader findings and caveats from the paper: About 13 public clonotypes were found regardless of outcome, and V04-02/J02-02 was used by one public clonotype. All groups showed preferential use of the TRBV04 and TRBV06 gene families, a pattern that overrepresentation in the naive pool did not explain. NS3-1073 specific cells were too rare to sort in chronically infected subjects, so no follow-up repertoires exist for those subjects. Because bulk sequencing covered only the TCRbeta chain, the alphabeta pairing of the public clonotypes could not be determined. CDR3 sequences shared with other epitopes were rare, and differing sequencing approaches may have limited exact matching. The NS3-1073 specific repertoires were highly diverse, and diversity did not differ significantly among acute resolver, follow-up resolver and acute chronic samples.

V sheds 5 bases and J sheds 0 bases, leaving 11 bases between their ends. CDR1 and CDR2 are drawn from the germline V gene (reference sequence): MNHEY, SMNVEV. The CDR3 has 15 amino acids, counting the end cysteine and phenylalanine. The read is trimmed to its CDR3 DNA, 45 bases read in frame from base 1. Sample time point, as interpreted from the label and publication: naive CD8 control sorted from an acute-time-point sample. Enrolled in the Montreal Hepatitis C Cohort (HEPCO) in Canada, the donors were people who inject drugs, and these donors were followed every 3 months. Acute primary HCV infection was defined by a positive HCV RNA or antibody test following a negative test within the previous 24 weeks. Cells were surface stained with CD3, CD8 and CD45RO antibodies, and an aqua fixable dye was used to exclude dead cells. The cohort included under 10 spontaneous resolvers, defined as subjects with HCV RNA clearance within 24 weeks. Once thawed from cryostorage, peripheral blood mononuclear cells underwent negative selection via the MACS CD8+ T cell Isolation Kit to obtain CD8+ T cells. A BD FACSAria II cell sorter was used for cell sorting.

Genomic DNA was extracted from FACS-sorted cells, and TCRbeta chains were sequenced through the commercial immunoSEQ service. For the original study's pipeline: Repertoire data were analyzed with ImmunoSEQ Analyzer software v3.0 and R v3.5.1. Only productive rearrangements were analyzed, because sequences with stop codons or out-of-frame rearrangements were removed. Simpson diversity, Shannon entropy, CDR3 length and nucleotide addition metrics were obtained from the sequencing provider. Based on frequency, clonotypes were placed into dominant, sub-dominant, low or lowest abundance groups, and clonotypes under 0.1% were left out of most analyses. A CDR3 amino acid clonotype was called public if the clonotype appeared in at least two subjects at a cumulative frequency of at least 0.5%. TCRdb mirrors the immuneACCESS table, restricted to in-frame sequences. Some clones are absent from its copies; in checked studies, under half trace to an unresolved V gene, and the reason for the others is unknown. The DNA was the basis for D and trimming; V, J and clone size are from that table. This sample lists about 38,000 clones; 80% to 90% were detected once. The ten largest clones capture approximately 10% of the sample.

The V gene is TRBV27 and the J gene is TRBJ1-3, with a tentative D gene TRBD1 over 5 matching bases. Sequencing was performed on naive CD8+ T cells from PBMCs. Sample cell subset or site, as interpreted from the label and publication: sorted total naive CD45RO-negative CD8+ T cells. This receptor was obtained from a woman aged 18-29 years who spontaneously cleared hepatitis C infection. The CDR3 amino acid sequence is: CASSIDRSSGNTIYF. The DNA reads TGTGCCAGCAGTATCGACAGAAGCTCTGGAAACACCATATATTTT.